These 18 T cell receptor beta chains came from one sample sequenced in a study of Ad26.COV2.S vaccination and SARS-CoV-2 variants. Libraries were prepared by immunoSEQ multiplex PCR; TCRdb keeps only in-frame clonotypes and omits some of them. The profile covers about 400,000 clones, with roughly 90% appearing a single time and around 1.9% taken by the ten largest. Treatment in this sample: about 20 received Ad26.COV2.S at low or high dose, single or two shots; roughly five received placebo; per-sample allocation not given. Specimens were obtained on day 63 following the first vaccine or placebo injection. The specimen was peripheral blood, collected in a trial of Ad26.COV2.S vaccine versus placebo. Receptor source: a person aged 18-65 years who received the Ad26.COV2.S COVID-19 vaccine or a placebo.

The CDR3 DNA reads as TGTGCCAGCAGCGCCTTCGGCACAGATACGCAGTATTTT. Translating gives CASSAFGTDTQYF. V gene TRBV6-5 combines with J gene TRBJ2-3, with unresolved D. Germline CDR1 MNHEY, CDR2 SVGAGI. This CDR3 contains 13 residues. V shed 6 bases and J shed 1 base, with 8 bases lying between them.

The V call is TRBV9, the J call TRBJ1-2, with 8 bases identical to TRBD1. The CDR3 runs 13 residues. The V gene end was trimmed by 5 bases and the J gene end by 5 bases; junction bases not matched to a gene: 5. Looked up from germline, CDR1 is SGDLS and CDR2 is YYNGEE. CDR3 DNA sequence: TGTGCCAGCAGTTTCACAGGGGGTTATGGCTACACCTTC. It codes for CASSFTGGYGYTF.

This clone turned up a few times. Different DNA sequences within this sample yield the same CDR3. The chain is built from TRBV12-3 or TRBV12-4 and TRBJ1-5; D call uncertain. The CDR3 is 13 residues long. Trimming took 0 bases from V and 6 from J, leaving 6 bases between them. The DNA for the CDR3 is TGTGCCAGCAGTTTAGCGCTCGGTCAGCCCCAGCATTTT. This gives the protein CASSLALGQPQHF.

The gene calls are TRBV28 and TRBJ2-2; D is possibly TRBD1 or TRBD2 (5 bases each). Germline loops: CDR1 MDHEN, CDR2 SYDVKM. With 4 bases removed from V and 2 bases from J, the gap between germline ends came to 11 bases. The CDR3 consists of 15 residues. The CDR3 DNA sequence: TGTGCCAGCAGTTACCACCGGGGCAACACCGGGGAGCTGTTTTTT. The encoded protein is CASSYHRGNTGELFF.

The J gene is TRBJ2-1, the V gene TRBV29-1; a weak D match, TRBD1 (5 bases). The CDR3 consists of 12 residues. The V gene's germline CDR1 is SQVTM and CDR2 ANQGSEA. Between the trimmed V and J ends, which lost 7 bases and 6 bases, there was a span of 13 bases. CDR3 nucleotide sequence: TGCAGCGAGAGCACAGGAGTCAATGAGCAGTTCTTC. This gives the protein CSESTGVNEQFF.

This chain connects TRBV3-1 (or the pseudogene TRBV3-2) to TRBJ2-7; 7 bases agree with TRBD2. This CDR3 spans 16 amino acids. J gave up 0 bases and V 1 base, and 6 bases lay outside the gene matches. Germline CDR1 LGHDT, CDR2 YNNKEL (reference sequence). CDR3 region: CASSQGEGSSSYEQYF. CDR3 DNA: TGTGCCAGCAGCCAAGGGGAGGGTTCCTCCTCCTACGAGCAGTACTTC.

The chain recombines TRBV6-5 with TRBJ1-1; no reliable D call. CDR1 is MNHEY and CDR2 is SVGAGI in the germline V gene. V was shortened by 8 bases and J by 3 bases, with 10 bases between the two germline ends. The CDR3 has 12 residues. The CDR3 sequence: CASLVFDTEAFF. As DNA, the CDR3 is TGTGCCAGCCTGGTTTTTGACACTGAAGCTTTCTTT.

The V call is TRBV27, the J call TRBJ2-1; D unresolved. This CDR3 has 15 residues. Per the germline V gene, CDR1 is MNHEY and CDR2 is SMNVEV (reference sequence). V was clipped by 5 bases and J by 4 bases, with 15 bases between them. CDR3 sequence reads: CASSPSASRYNEQFF. The CDR3 coding sequence is TGTGCCAGCAGTCCCTCGGCCTCCCGTTACAATGAGCAGTTCTTC.

J is TRBJ2-7 and V is TRBV15; 10 nucleotides line up with TRBD1. The CDR3 runs to 15 residues. Losses at the gene ends were 0 bases for V and 3 bases for J; bases not matched to a gene: 2. CDR1 and CDR2 (germline): LNHNV, YYDKDF (reference sequence). CDR3 loop: CATSRDRTGGYEQYF. In DNA form, the CDR3 reads TGTGCCACCAGCAGAGATCGGACAGGGGGCTACGAGCAGTACTTC.

This chain links TRBV10-3 with TRBJ2-7, with 8 bases that match TRBD1. Per the germline V gene, CDR1 is ENHRY and CDR2 is SYGVKD. The J segment lost 6 bases and the V segment lost 7 bases, leaving 8 bases of the junction unmatched. The CDR3 sequence is 13 residues long. The CDR3, as DNA: TGTGCCATCACGGACAGGGCGGAAGGCGAGCAGTACTTC. This sequence encodes CAITDRAEGEQYF.

The gene calls are TRBV11-2 and TRBJ2-7, with 7 bases lining up with TRBD2. V gave up 0 bases and J gave up 6 bases; unmatched junction bases: 8. Germline V gene sequence: CDR1 SGHAT, CDR2 FQNNGV. The CDR3 sequence is 15 residues long. This chain's CDR3 is CASSLEVGRGGEQYF. The CDR3 region has the DNA TGTGCCAGCAGCTTAGAAGTGGGGAGGGGAGGCGAGCAGTACTTC.

The J gene is TRBJ2-1, the V gene TRBV12-3 or TRBV12-4, with 7 bases identical to TRBD2. V lost 2 bases and J lost 7; bases outside the gene matches: 2. This CDR3 has 13 residues. The CDR3 DNA reads TGTGCCAGCAGTTTATGGCGGGAGAATGAGCAGTTCTTC. Translated, it gives CASSLWRENEQFF.

This sequence joins TRBV9 and TRBJ1-2, with unresolved D. Germline V CDR1 and CDR2: SGDLS, YYNGEE. V gave up 5 bases and J gave up 0 bases, with 20 bases separating them. The CDR3 is 17 residues long. The CDR3 DNA reads TGTGCCAGCAGGCCGGGTCTCACTGCGATAGCTAACTATGGCTACACCTTC. This translates into CASRPGLTAIANYGYTF.

The V call is TRBV28, the J call TRBJ1-2; D ambiguous. Trimming removed 6 bases at V and 2 bases at J, with 4 bases between. CDR1 MDHEN and CDR2 SYDVKM come from the germline V gene. This CDR3 is 11 amino acids long. In DNA form, the CDR3 reads TGTGCCAGCAGACTGAACTATGGCTACACCTTC. Encoded protein: CASRLNYGYTF.

The chain carries TRBV28 and TRBJ1-2; 9 nucleotides agree with TRBD1. The CDR3 has 16 amino acids. Germline CDR1 reads MDHEN; CDR2 reads SYDVKM. The V gene end was trimmed by 5 bases and the J gene end by 7 bases; junction bases not matched to a gene: 14. The CDR3 DNA sequence: TGTGCCAGCAGTCGTGGGACAGGGAGGCTGGCTATTGGCTACACCTTC. Encoded protein: CASSRGTGRLAIGYTF.

The chain carries TRBV12-5 and TRBJ2-2, with 15 bases that match TRBD2. J gave up 4 bases and V 5 bases, and 14 bases lay outside the gene matches. CDR3 size: 20 residues. Germline loops: CDR1 LGHNT, CDR2 FRNRAP. The CDR3: CASGQYDGLAGGPGTGELFF. CDR3 nucleotides: TGTGCTAGTGGTCAATACGACGGACTAGCGGGAGGGCCAGGCACCGGGGAGCTGTTTTTT.

This clone was counted a single time. CDR3: CASSLIAGVPLEQFF. In DNA, the CDR3 is TGTGCCAGCAGCTTAATAGCGGGAGTTCCCCTTGAGCAGTTCTTC. The V gene is TRBV7-9, the J gene TRBJ2-1, with 9 bases identical to TRBD2. Germline V gives CDR1 SEHNR, CDR2 FQNEAQ (reference sequence). V lost 2 bases and J lost 9; bases outside the gene matches: 8. The CDR3 is 15 residues long.

The rearrangement uses TRBV7-2 and TRBJ2-2; perhaps D is TRBD1 or TRBD2 (5 bases each). The CDR3 is made up of 14 amino acids. Germline V gene data show CDR1 as SGHTA and CDR2 as FQGNSA. V gave up 7 bases and J gave up 3 bases, with 12 bases separating them. This chain's CDR3 is CASKPLGDTGELFF. CDR3 coding DNA: TGTGCCAGCAAACCATTGGGGGACACCGGGGAGCTGTTTTTT.